This entry lists 10 T cell receptor beta chains sequenced from one sample in a study of regulatory T cells in long-lasting Graves disease. With iRepertoire HTBI primers and Arm-PCR of CDR3 regions, TCR beta libraries were built. TCRdb ran MiXCR on the multiplex PCR reads and lists one entry per CDR3 protein. This table holds roughly 420,000 distinct CDR3 sequences, roughly 15% found once. Time point described: newly diagnosed GD, antithyroid drugs for less than 3 months. The TCR library was made from RNA that had been extracted from PBMCs in TRIzol. The sample also formed part of further work on T cells in Graves' hyperthyroidism and ophthalmopathy.

This material consisted of peripheral blood mononuclear cells (PBMCs), taken at new diagnosis, from a patient treated with antithyroid drugs. All receptors derive from a woman in her 30s with Graves disease.

The table lists this clonotype with many counts. The V gene is TRBV6-1, the J gene TRBJ1-1; D perhaps matches TRBD1 (5 bases). Germline V gene lookup returns CDR1 MNHNS and CDR2 SASEGT. The CDR3 has 16 residues. The germline V and J ends were trimmed by 6 bases and 0 bases, with 17 bases remaining between them. The CDR3 is CASRSLRQPMNTEAFF. In DNA form, the CDR3 reads TGTGCCAGCAGATCCCTTAGACAGCCTATGAACACTGAAGCTTTCTTT.

This clonotype was counted many times. This chain joins TRBV7-9 and TRBJ2-3, with no clear D. The CDR3 is 14 residues long. Germline CDR1 SEHNR, CDR2 FQNEAQ (reference sequence). V was shortened by 3 bases and J by 3 bases, with 10 bases between the two germline ends. CDR3: CASSFLQTTDTQYF. The CDR3 DNA follows: TGTGCCAGCAGCTTTCTCCAGACTACAGATACGCAGTATTTT.

This clonotype has at least ten counts. The V gene is TRBV29-1, the J gene TRBJ2-1; the match to TRBD2 covers 7 bases. Germline lookup yields CDR1 SQVTM and CDR2 ANQGSEA. The CDR3 has 15 residues. After removal of 4 bases from V and 4 bases from J, the junction contained 10 bases not matched to a gene. CDR3 sequence (DNA): TGCAGCGTTGCCAATAGACTAGCTCGGTACAATGAGCAGTTCTTC. This codes for CSVANRLARYNEQFF.

There are many counts of this clonotype. The chain joins TRBV7-2 to TRBJ2-3; D is perhaps TRBD1 (6 bases). The germline V and J ends were trimmed by 0 bases and 0 bases, with 7 bases remaining between them. Looked up from germline, CDR1 is SGHTA and CDR2 is FQGNSA. The CDR3 has 15 residues. The CDR3 spells CASSLARGSTDTQYF. In DNA, the CDR3 is TGTGCCAGCAGCTTAGCCAGGGGAAGCACAGATACGCAGTATTTT. Drawing the rest from reference TRBV7-2 and TRBJ2-3, the complete variable domain is GAGVSQSPSNKVTEKGKDVELRCDPISGHTALYWYRQSLGQGLEFLIYFQGNSAPDKSGLPSDRFSAERTGGSVSTLTIQRTQQEDSAVYLCASSLARGSTDTQYFGPGTRLTVL.

This sequence joins TRBV15 and TRBJ1-6; D gene uncertain. V was trimmed by 5 bases and J by 7 bases, leaving 3 bases between them. CDR3 length: 11 residues. Germline V gene sequence: CDR1 LNHNV, CDR2 YYDKDF (reference sequence). The CDR3, as DNA: TGTGCCACCAGCGGAAATTCACCCCTCCACTTT. Protein: CATSGNSPLHF.

A remark on this clonotype: A read error is the likely source, as a far larger clone sits one nucleotide away. The chain is built from TRBV7-9 and TRBJ1-1; unclear D gene. Germline CDR1 and CDR2: SEHNR and FQNEAQ (reference sequence). This CDR3 has 13 amino acids. Trimming left V 1 base short and J 6 bases short, with 9 bases between. The CDR3 coding sequence is TGTGCCAGCAGCTTAGTCGAGCTGCCTGAAGCTTTCTTT. It specifies CASSLVELPEAFF. Filled out from reference TRBV7-9 and TRBJ1-1, the complete variable domain reads DTGVSQNPRHKITKRGQNVTFRCDPISEHNRLYWYRQTLGQGPEFLTYFQNEAQLEKSRLLSDRFSAERPKGSFSTLEIQRTEQGDSAMYLCASSLVELPEAFFGQGTRLTVV.

This clonotype was recorded many times. The chain combines TRBV15 with TRBJ1-2; D is possibly TRBD1 (5 bases). Germline lookup yields CDR1 LNHNV and CDR2 YYDKDF (reference sequence). The CDR3 extends over 15 amino acids. Trimming took off 0 bases at V and 8 bases at J, with 16 bases between the two ends. The CDR3 DNA follows: TGTGCCACCAGCAGAGAATCTTGGGGACCGGGGGGCTACACCTTC. This codes for CATSRESWGPGGYTF.

This clonotype came up a few times. V and J are TRBV6-1 and TRBJ1-2, with 11 bases that match TRBD1. CDR3 length equals 15 residues. CDR1 MNHNS and CDR2 SASEGT come from the germline V gene. V trimming: 5 bases; J trimming: 4 bases; junction bases outside the gene matches: 6. The DNA for the CDR3 is TGTGCCAGCAGTACAGGACAGGGGGCCCGCTATGGCTACACCTTC. It yields the protein CASSTGQGARYGYTF.

This clonotype was seen only a few times. The V and J genes are TRBV3-1 and TRBJ2-4, with D maybe TRBD2 (6 bases). Deletions cut 0 bases from V and 4 bases from J, with 25 bases between. The V gene's germline CDR1 is LGHDT and CDR2 YNNKEL (reference sequence). CDR3 length: 20 amino acids. In nucleotides, the CDR3 is TGTGCCAGCAGCCAAGAGGGAAAGTCGGGAGCGGGTTGGGGGAAAAACATTCAGTACTTC. Encoded protein: CASSQEGKSGAGWGKNIQYF. The full variable domain, completed using reference TRBV3-1 and TRBJ2-4, is DTAVSQTPKYLVTQMGNDKSIKCEQNLGHDTMYWYKQDSKKFLKIMFSYNNKELIINETVPNRFSPKSPDKAHLNLHINSLELGDSAVYFCASSQEGKSGAGWGKNIQYFGAGTRLSVL.

This clonotype was seen at least ten times. The gene calls are TRBV12-3 or TRBV12-4 and TRBJ2-1; D might be TRBD1 (6 bases). Trimming stripped 3 bases from V and 13 bases from J, with 10 bases between. The CDR3 loop spans 11 amino acids. The CDR3 coding sequence is TGTGCCAGCAGTTTTGGACAGCGCCAGTTCTTC. Translated, it gives CASSFGQRQFF.